These T cell receptor beta chains were read from a single sample in a study of T cell responses to AZD1222 COVID-19 vaccine. Only in-frame clones appear in the TCRdb table, and some are missing; sequencing was by immunoSEQ multiplex PCR. The table lists about 140,000 clones. Sample: peripheral blood. The receptors stem from an adult in good health. CDR3s include the opening cysteine and the closing phenylalanine or tryptophan. The D gene is left open where the match is weak.

j_call v_call d_call cdr3_aa cdr3_nt
TRBJ1-1 TRBV28 - CASSWPGNTEAFF TGTGCCAGCAGTTGGCCTGGAAACACTGAAGCTTTCTTT
TRBJ2-1 TRBV5-6 - CASSLRQTQFF TGTGCCAGCAGCTTGCGACAGACACAGTTCTTC
TRBJ1-1 TRBV4-1 - CASSQVVRGTEAFF TGCGCCAGCAGCCAAGTTGTTAGGGGTACTGAAGCTTTCTTT
TRBJ1-1 TRBV7-3 - CASSWGPESTEAFF TGTGCCAGCAGTTGGGGGCCCGAAAGTACTGAAGCTTTCTTT
TRBJ1-2 TRBV7-9 - CASSRTEINYGYTF TGTGCCAGCAGCCGGACAGAGATTAACTATGGCTACACCTTC
TRBJ2-2 TRBV6-5 - CASSRFTGELFF TGTGCCAGCAGCAGGTTCACCGGGGAGCTGTTTTTT
TRBJ1-3 TRBV5-5 - CASSLRWGSGNTIYF TGTGCCAGCAGCCTTCGGTGGGGTTCTGGAAACACCATATATTTT
TRBJ1-2 TRBV20-1 - CSASGGRYGYTF TGCAGTGCTAGTGGGGGCCGTTATGGCTACACCTTC
TRBJ1-5 TRBV12-2 - CASRVRQADSNQPQHF TGTGCAAGTCGCGTCAGACAGGCCGATAGCAATCAGCCCCAGCATTTT
TRBJ1-2 TRBV2 - CASSAPGQAHYGYTF TGTGCCAGCAGTGCCCCAGGGCAGGCGCACTATGGCTACACCTTC
TRBJ1-3 TRBV30 TRBD1 CAWRTGGTNTIYF TGTGCCTGGAGGACAGGGGGAACAAACACCATATATTTT
TRBJ2-7 TRBV7-8 - CASSLAAGSSYEQYF TGTGCCAGCAGCTTAGCAGCGGGTAGCTCCTACGAGCAGTACTTC
TRBJ1-6 TRBV19 - CASSTQNADNSPLHF TGTGCCAGTAGCACACAAAATGCCGATAATTCACCCCTCCACTTT
TRBJ2-3 TRBV5-4 TRBD2 CASSPAGLAGVKDTQYF TGTGCCAGCAGCCCCGCTGGGCTAGCGGGGGTAAAGGATACGCAGTATTTT
TRBJ2-3 TRBV5-6 TRBD2 CASGLAGGLGTQYF TGTGCCAGCGGACTAGCGGGGGGCCTGGGAACGCAGTATTTT
TRBJ2-1 TRBV7-9 - CASSLRGGAEYNEQFF TGTGCCAGCAGCTTAAGGGGGGGAGCTGAATACAATGAGCAGTTCTTC
TRBJ2-1 TRBV11-3 TRBD2 CASSSGLAGSDNEQFF TGTGCCAGCAGCTCAGGACTAGCGGGGTCGGACAATGAGCAGTTCTTC